This is a list of T cell receptor beta chains from one sample in a study of shared clonotypes between healthy human individuals. Clones were read by immunoSEQ multiplex PCR, and TCRdb kept only the in-frame ones, dropping some. The data show around 2.3 million clones, approximately 95% seen once. Sequenced material: naive CD4+ T cells sorted from blood. These receptors all come from a man between 18 and 29 years old in good health. The CDR3 runs from the conserved cysteine through the conserved F or W. D genes are given only for firm matches. Expanded clones are given a class, and other clones once, few, many or no size at all.

d_call | j_call | v_call | clone_size | cdr3_aa | cdr3_nt
TRBD2 | TRBJ2-1 | TRBV7-9 | - | CASSHLAGGVNEQFF | TGTGCCAGCAGCCATCTAGCGGGAGGGGTCAATGAGCAGTTCTTC
- | TRBJ2-7 | TRBV20-1 | - | CSATQDYEQYF | TGCAGTGCCACACAGGACTACGAGCAGTACTTC
- | TRBJ2-7 | TRBV5-8 | - | CASSFPGSEQYF | TGTGCCAGCAGCTTTCCCGGGAGCGAGCAGTACTTC
TRBD1 | TRBJ1-4 | TRBV10-1 | - | CASSPGTGGEKLFF | TGCGCCAGCAGTCCCGGGACAGGGGGTGAAAAACTGTTTTTT
- | TRBJ1-5 | TRBV28 | once | CASLGAPGGNQPQHF | TGTGCCAGCCTGGGCGCCCCGGGAGGGAATCAGCCCCAGCATTTT
- | TRBJ1-6 | TRBV4-1 | - | CASSQERGSKSGSPLHF | TGCGCCAGCAGCCAAGAGCGGGGTTCGAAATCCGGTTCACCCCTCCACTTT
TRBD1 | TRBJ1-2 | TRBV4-1 | - | CASSQGTGRGYTF | TGCGCCAGCAGCCAAGGGACAGGGAGAGGCTACACCTTC
- | TRBJ2-7 | TRBV7-2 | once | CASSLPPGMGEQYF | TGTGCCAGCAGCTTACCCCCAGGGATGGGCGAGCAGTACTTC
TRBD1 | TRBJ2-7 | TRBV7-2 | once | CASSASLDRGRPLNYEQYF | TGTGCCAGCAGCGCTTCGTTGGACAGGGGACGACCGCTCAACTACGAGCAGTACTTC
- | TRBJ2-7 | TRBV6-5 | - | CASSYEQGPYEQYF | TGTGCCAGCAGTTATGAACAGGGACCCTACGAGCAGTACTTC
TRBD1 | TRBJ1-3 | TRBV6-1 | - | CASSGDRGNGNTIYF | TGTGCCAGCAGTGGTGACAGGGGGAATGGAAACACCATATATTTT
- | TRBJ2-5 | TRBV5-1 | - | CASSLGGGQETQYF | TGCGCCAGCAGCTTGGGTGGGGGACAAGAGACCCAGTACTTC
TRBD2 | TRBJ2-7 | TRBV7-2 | - | CASSLALKAGGHEQYF | TGTGCCAGCAGCTTAGCGCTAAAAGCGGGGGGGCACGAGCAGTACTTC
- | TRBJ1-5 | TRBV5-1 | - | CASSLLPSNSNQPQHF | TGCGCCAGCAGCTTGTTACCTTCGAACAGCAATCAGCCCCAGCATTTT
- | TRBJ2-7 | TRBV27 | - | CASSSFDRPYEQYF | TGTGCCAGCAGTTCGTTCGACCGACCCTACGAGCAGTACTTC
- | TRBJ1-5 | TRBV5-8 | - | CASSLGQGSRQPQHF | TGTGCCAGCAGCTTGGGGCAGGGAAGCCGTCAGCCCCAGCATTTT
TRBD1 | TRBJ1-1 | TRBV30 | - | CAWSPTGVGEAFF | TGTGCCTGGAGTCCGACAGGGGTAGGTGAAGCTTTCTTT
- | TRBJ1-2 | TRBV18 | - | CASSPTHGGYTF | TGTGCCAGCTCACCCACGCACGGTGGCTACACCTTC
TRBD1 | TRBJ2-2 | TRBV28 | - | CASSPSGTVNTGELFF | TGTGCCAGCAGTCCCTCCGGGACAGTGAACACCGGGGAGCTGTTTTTT
TRBD1 | TRBJ2-2 | TRBV11-2 | - | CASSFDRAETGELFF | TGTGCCAGCAGCTTCGACAGGGCTGAGACCGGGGAGCTGTTTTTT
TRBD1 | TRBJ1-5 | TRBV19 | - | CASSKTGKSNQPQHF | TGTGCCAGTAGCAAGACAGGGAAGAGCAATCAGCCCCAGCATTTT
- | TRBJ2-2 | TRBV30 | - | CAWSVGRRAGELFF | TGTGCCTGGAGTGTAGGCCGCCGCGCCGGGGAGCTGTTTTTT
TRBD1 | TRBJ1-2 | TRBV6-6 | - | CASSRQGQGYTF | TGTGCCAGCTCTAGACAGGGCCAGGGCTACACCTTC
- | TRBJ1-6 | TRBV18 | - | CASSPRGSNSPLHF | TGTGCCAGCTCACCACGAGGGTCCAATTCACCCCTCCACTTT
- | TRBJ1-1 | TRBV6-5 | - | CASSLVMNTEAFF | TGTGCCAGCAGTTTGGTGATGAACACTGAAGCTTTCTTT
- | TRBJ2-2 | TRBV19 | - | CASKDSSGKTGELFF | TGTGCCAGTAAAGACAGCTCGGGGAAAACCGGGGAGCTGTTTTTT
- | TRBJ2-5 | TRBV6-1 | - | CASRRTEQETQYF | TGTGCCAGCAGAAGGACCGAACAAGAGACCCAGTACTTC
- | TRBJ2-3 | TRBV29-1 | - | CSVEKRLASDTQYF | TGCAGCGTTGAAAAGAGATTAGCGTCAGATACGCAGTATTTT
- | TRBJ1-2 | TRBV10-3 | - | CAISGMTDGGAYGYTF | TGTGCCATCAGTGGCATGACAGATGGTGGTGCCTATGGCTACACCTTC
TRBD2 | TRBJ2-1 | TRBV19 | - | CASSIGLAGVDNEQFF | TGTGCCAGTAGTATAGGTCTAGCGGGAGTGGACAATGAGCAGTTCTTC
- | TRBJ1-5 | TRBV27 | - | CAGQPQHF | TGTGCGGGGCAGCCCCAGCATTTT
- | TRBJ2-7 | TRBV7-9 | - | CASSQGGQGSYEQYF | TGTGCCAGCAGCCAGGGGGGGCAGGGCTCCTACGAGCAGTACTTC
TRBD2 | TRBJ2-7 | TRBV6-5 | - | CASTPTSAGSYEQYF | TGTGCCAGCACACCTACCTCAGCGGGATCCTACGAGCAGTACTTC
- | TRBJ1-5 | TRBV7-2 | - | CASSPFAGSDQPQHF | TGTGCCAGCAGCCCGTTTGCGGGCTCGGATCAGCCCCAGCATTTT
- | TRBJ2-3 | TRBV5-1 | - | CASSLGMISTDTQYF | TGCGCCAGCAGCTTGGGTATGATTAGCACAGATACGCAGTATTTT
- | TRBJ2-7 | TRBV6-5 | - | CASSRNSGDKYF | TGTGCCAGCAGCAGGAATTCGGGGGACAAGTACTTC
- | TRBJ1-5 | TRBV4-1 | - | CASSQGDVSNQPQHF | TGCGCCAGCAGCCAGGGGGACGTTAGCAATCAGCCCCAGCATTTT
- | TRBJ2-3 | TRBV7-2 | - | CASSLGGTGADTQYF | TGTGCCAGCAGTCTAGGCGGCACGGGCGCAGATACGCAGTATTTT
TRBD1 | TRBJ1-1 | TRBV13 | - | CASSLAGGAEAFF | TGTGCCAGCAGCTTAGCAGGGGGCGCGGAAGCTTTCTTT
- | TRBJ2-1 | TRBV7-2 | - | CASSAGNYNEQFF | TGTGCCAGCAGCGCGGGGAATTACAATGAGCAGTTCTTC
- | TRBJ1-1 | TRBV19 | - | CASLGFNGRNIEAFF | TGTGCCAGTCTAGGATTTAACGGGCGGAACATTGAAGCTTTCTTT
- | TRBJ1-2 | TRBV10-3 | - | CAIAGAQSNYGYTF | TGTGCCATCGCGGGAGCTCAATCTAACTATGGCTACACCTTC